What follows describes a single T cell receptor beta chain. The data derive from a study of control samples from healthy donors and cancer patients. V was cut by 7 bases and J by 3 bases, with 10 bases left in between. Germline loops: CDR1 SNHLY, CDR2 FYNNEI. This CDR3 region has 13 residues. The method was immunoSEQ multiplex PCR; TCRdb's version includes in-frame clones alone and lacks a portion of them. The table has about 21,000 clones, approximately 81% seen once. The sample comprised PBMCs. The clonotype comes from a man aged 55-75 years with colorectal cancer. The chain links TRBV2 to TRBJ1-5; D remains unclear. The CDR3 reads CASTAAPNQPQHF. CDR3 coding DNA: TGTGCCAGCACAGCGGCCCCCAATCAGCCCCAGCATTTT.